These T cell receptor beta chains were read from a single sample in a study of shared clonotypes between healthy human individuals. Method: immunoSEQ multiplex PCR; TCRdb's copy keeps in-frame clones and lacks some. The sample gives hundreds of thousands of clones, almost 95% of which show up once; nearly 25% is in the top ten. Sequencing used naive CD8+ T cells sorted from blood. These receptor sequences come from a man aged 30-40 years in good health. Both conserved end residues are trimmed from each CDR3. D genes are given only for firm matches.

d_gene,v_gene,CDR3aa
NA,TRBV4-1,ASSLAALREQY
TRBD2,TRBV2,ASSESFRASGSRTDTQY
NA,TRBV4-3,ASSQGSVSSYEQY
NA,TRBV19,ASSTRLGSNQPQH
TRBD1,TRBV18,ASSPFRDSSYEQY
NA,TRBV15,ATSRSDHMDEQY
NA,TRBV10-3,AISEPGIQPQH
TRBD1,TRBV19,ASSTLDRGKELF
NA,TRBV11-2,ASSVSSRAMAGELF
NA,TRBV5-8,ASSLVGRGYEQY
NA,TRBV20-1,SARHPSEAF
TRBD2,TRBV27,ASRLAAGDNEQF
NA,TRBV27,ASRDNTVNEQF
TRBD2,TRBV5-4,ASSLEFVSGLADIYEQY
TRBD1,TRBV29-1,SVGQGSYNEQF